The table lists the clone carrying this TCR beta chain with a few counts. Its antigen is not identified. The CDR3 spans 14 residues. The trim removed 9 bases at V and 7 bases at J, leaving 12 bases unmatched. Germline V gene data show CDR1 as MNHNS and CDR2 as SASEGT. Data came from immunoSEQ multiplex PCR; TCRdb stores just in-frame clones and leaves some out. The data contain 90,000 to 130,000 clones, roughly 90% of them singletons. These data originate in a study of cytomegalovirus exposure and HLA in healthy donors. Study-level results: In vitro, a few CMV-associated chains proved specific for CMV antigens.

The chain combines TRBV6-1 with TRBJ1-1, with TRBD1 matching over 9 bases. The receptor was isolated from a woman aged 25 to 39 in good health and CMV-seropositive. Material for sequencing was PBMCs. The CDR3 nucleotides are TGTGCCAGTCGCCGGGACAGGGAATTCGGTGAAGCTTTCTTT. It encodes CASRRDREFGEAFF.